This T cell receptor (beta chain) came from a study of beta chain features in type 1 diabetes. Every isolated RNA sample was fully reverse transcribed, so sequencing captured expressed TCRB transcripts. Measured with immunoSEQ multiplex PCR; TCRdb has only the in-frame clones, and not every one. There are more than 95,000 clones in the sample; 17% occur only once, and 2% to 3% lies in the top ten. Points from the study as a whole: VDJ junctions from patients with type 1 diabetes contained fewer insertions and more deletions. Across all four CD4+ subsets, people with type 1 diabetes showed modestly shorter TCRB CDR3s. Patients showed naive, central memory and Treg TCRB repertoires that appeared more similar than those of healthy donors.

The CDR3 has 14 amino acids. Germline V gene data show CDR1 as SGHDT and CDR2 as YYEEEE. The germline V and J ends were trimmed by 4 bases and 7 bases, with 17 bases remaining between them. Details on this clone: The antigen is unknown.

CD4+ naive, central memory, regulatory and stem cell-like memory subsets were isolated by sorting on CD45RO/CCR7/CD25/CD127/CD95/CD27. Sort purity for all populations was recorded as exceeding 98%. Sequenced sample: central memory CD4+ T cells from blood. The receptor was isolated from a young man with type 1 diabetes. J is TRBJ1-2 and V is TRBV5-6; D unresolved. CDR3 residues: CASSVNMITAGYTF. For the CDR3, the DNA is TGTGCCAGCAGCGTGAACATGATCACTGCTGGCTACACCTTC.